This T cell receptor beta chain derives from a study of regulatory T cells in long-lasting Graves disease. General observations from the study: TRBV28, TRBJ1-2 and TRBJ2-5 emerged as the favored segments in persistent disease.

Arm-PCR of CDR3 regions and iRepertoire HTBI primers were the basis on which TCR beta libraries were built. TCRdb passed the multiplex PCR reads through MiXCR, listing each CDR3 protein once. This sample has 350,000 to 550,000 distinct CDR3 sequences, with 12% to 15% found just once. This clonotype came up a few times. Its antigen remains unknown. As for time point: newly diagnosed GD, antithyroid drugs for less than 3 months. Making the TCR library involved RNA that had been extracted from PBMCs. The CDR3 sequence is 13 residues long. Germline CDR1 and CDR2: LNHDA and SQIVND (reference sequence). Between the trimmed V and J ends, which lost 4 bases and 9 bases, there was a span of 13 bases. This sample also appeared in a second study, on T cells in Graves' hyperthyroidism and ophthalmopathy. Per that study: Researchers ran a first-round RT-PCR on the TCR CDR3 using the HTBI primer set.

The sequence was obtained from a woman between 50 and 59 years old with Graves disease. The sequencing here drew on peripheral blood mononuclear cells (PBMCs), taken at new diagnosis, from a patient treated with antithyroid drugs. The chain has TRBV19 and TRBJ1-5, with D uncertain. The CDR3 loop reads CASSTRSGWPQHF. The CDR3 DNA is TGTGCCAGTAGTACCCGAAGTGGCTGGCCCCAGCATTTT.